This T cell receptor beta chain appears in the sequencing data of a study of response to subunit inactivated influenza vaccine. Notes on the study in general: The authors put forward the suggestion that each seasonal influenza vaccination may bring in only a limited number of new T cells.

Using its own MiXCR run on the RT-PCR reads, TCRdb lists one record per CDR3 protein. The sample lists more than 700,000 distinct CDR3 sequences, 21% seen once, with roughly 10% in the top ten. CDR3 length equals 14 residues. With 1 base clipped from V and 4 bases from J, the junction kept 3 bases outside the gene matches. Notes on this clonotype: Its specificity is not known.

The specimen comprised PBMCs from blood, sampled more than 4 days after vaccination. The chain couples TRBV12-3 or TRBV12-4 to TRBJ2-5, with 7 bases fitting TRBD1. The TCR sequence derives from a man aged 50-59 years who received an inactivated influenza vaccine. The CDR3: CASSLVTGRETQYF. The DNA of the CDR3 is TGTGCCAGCAGTTTAGTGACAGGGCGAGAGACCCAGTACTTC.